This TCR gamma chain was found in a study of Vδ1+ human thymocytes. General study results and limits: Unlike peripheral blood Vdelta1+ controls, thymic delta-chain sequences included around 21% Vdelta2 and few Vdelta3. Donors shared many TRG clonotypes but few TRD clonotypes. Highly polyclonal TRG and TRD repertoires with Gaussian CDR3 length distributions appeared in thymus.

Sequences come from RNA converted to cDNA by reverse transcription. The CDR3 regions were amplified by multiplex PCR from V-gene primers to a constant-region primer. TCRdb reapplied CATT to the multiplex PCR reads. The sample has approximately 25,000 gamma-chain clones; roughly 20% are singletons. CDR3 length: 13 residues. Germline values: CDR1 EGSNGY, CDR2 YDSYNSKV. With V trimmed by 0 bases and J by 7 bases, 6 bases remained unmatched. As regards this clone: Its target is not known. This sequence may be a read error, since a much larger clone differs from it by one base. This same CDR3 is encoded by further DNA sequences in the sample.

The chain recombines TRGV2 with TRGJ1 or TRGJ2. What was sequenced was Vdelta1+ gamma-delta thymocytes from the thymus. Documented subset: FACS-sorted CD3+ TCRalphabeta- TCRVdelta1+ TCRVdelta2- thymocytes. The receptor was derived from a boy in the first two years of life who had congenital heart surgery. CDR3 residues: CATWDGRDYKKLF. Here the CDR3 DNA reads TGTGCCACCTGGGACGGGCGGGACTATAAGAAACTCTTT.